A selection of T cell receptor beta chains follows, all from one sample in a study of vaccination and CD4 T cells after COVID-19. One entry per CDR3 protein, called by TCRdb with MiXCR from the PCR reads. The sample yields tens of thousands of distinct CDR3 sequences, roughly 64% seen once. Here the sequenced sample was CD4+ T cells from blood, taken before SARS-CoV-2 vaccination. The receptors come from a human donor who had recovered from COVID-19. CDR3s include the opening cysteine and the closing phenylalanine or tryptophan.

v_gene,j_gene,CDR3aa
TRBV15,TRBJ2-3,CATSRSGSSTDTQYF
TRBV7-9,TRBJ2-2,CASSSRLAGGPNTGELFF
TRBV7-6,TRBJ2-7,CASSKGQRVSLRYEQYF
TRBV7-2,TRBJ1-2,CASSWIQGNYGYTF
TRBV11-1,TRBJ1-1,CASSPPVFRGMNTEAFF
TRBV6-2/TRBV6-3,TRBJ2-7,CASSSPSLGAQYF
TRBV15,TRBJ1-4,CATSRVSGARANEKLFF
TRBV5-1,TRBJ1-6,CASSRDTKNSPLHF
TRBV7-6,TRBJ2-5,CASSLSMEETQYF
TRBV5-1,TRBJ1-2,CASSDPSFGQGSGYTF
TRBV20-1,TRBJ2-5,CSAVKLGETQYF
TRBV6-5,TRBJ2-6,CASSYSIGANVLTF
TRBV20-1,TRBJ2-7,CSAQGTLYEQYF
TRBV2,TRBJ2-3,CAGLQSDTQYF
TRBV10-3,TRBJ2-2,CAISGTHLSGELFF
TRBV24-1,TRBJ2-7,CATSDLMGYNWEEQYF
TRBV12-3/TRBV12-4,TRBJ2-3,CASSLPGTDTQYF
TRBV6-1,TRBJ2-1,CATERARIRIF
TRBV6-1,TRBJ2-5,CASTSYGQQETQYF
TRBV30,TRBJ1-2,CAWSADRGQYGYTF
TRBV19,TRBJ1-5,CASSILRDRAIYSNQPQHF
TRBV7-3,TRBJ1-5,CASSYIGTRGLSNQPQHF
TRBV7-9,TRBJ2-7,CASLSSLTSRVEQYF
TRBV7-2,TRBJ1-2,CASSSGQFYGYTF
TRBV19,TRBJ2-2,CASVTTSGGGELFF
TRBV7-9,TRBJ2-5,CASSGLSGRSQETQYF
TRBV20-1,TRBJ1-5,CSASPGGEGFNSNQPQHF
TRBV30,TRBJ1-6,CAWSGGQGPSPLHF
TRBV10-3,TRBJ1-5,CAISERTDNQPQHF
TRBV24-1,TRBJ2-5,CATSDPASPQETQYF
TRBV20-1,TRBJ2-3,CSAPPNGLAESTDTQYF
TRBV20-1,TRBJ2-3,CSARGASGKTDTQYF
TRBV7-2,TRBJ2-7,CASSPFPRGRDEQYF
TRBV28,TRBJ2-3,CASRAGLPSTDTQYF
TRBV29-1,TRBJ2-7,CSAKSGQAYEQYF
TRBV6-2/TRBV6-3,TRBJ2-3,CASSLLPTSGSHTDTQYF
TRBV24-1,TRBJ2-6,CATSDWAGTSSGANVLTF